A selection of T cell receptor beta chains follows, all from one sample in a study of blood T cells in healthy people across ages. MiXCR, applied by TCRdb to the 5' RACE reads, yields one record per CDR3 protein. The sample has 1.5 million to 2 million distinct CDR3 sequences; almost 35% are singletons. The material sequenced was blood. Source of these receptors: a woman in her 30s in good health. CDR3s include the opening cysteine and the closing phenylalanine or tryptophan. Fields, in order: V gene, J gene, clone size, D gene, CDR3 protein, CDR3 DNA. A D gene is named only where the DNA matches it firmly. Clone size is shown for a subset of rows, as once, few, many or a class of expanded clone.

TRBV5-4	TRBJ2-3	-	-	CASSFGPTDTDTQYF	TGTGCCAGCAGCTTTGGACCGACAGACACAGATACGCAGTATTTT
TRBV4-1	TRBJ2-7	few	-	CASSQTSGPTYEQYF	TGCGCCAGCAGCCAAACGAGCGGCCCTACCTACGAGCAGTACTTC
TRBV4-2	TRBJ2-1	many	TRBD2	CASSQVITSGGNIGNEQFF	TGTGCCAGCAGCCAAGTTATTACCTCGGGAGGTAATATAGGTAATGAGCAGTTCTTC
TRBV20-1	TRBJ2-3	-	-	CSARPLDGVDTQYF	TGCAGTGCTAGACCACTAGATGGTGTAGATACGCAGTATTTT
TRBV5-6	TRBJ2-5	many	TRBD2	CASSLAGGLQETQYF	TGTGCCAGCAGTCTAGCGGGGGGGCTCCAAGAGACCCAGTACTTC
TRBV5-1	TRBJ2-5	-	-	CASSGQGNLQETQYF	TGCGCCAGCAGCGGGCAGGGGAACCTCCAAGAGACCCAGTACTTC
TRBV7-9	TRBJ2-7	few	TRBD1	CASSSGQGFFYEQYF	TGTGCCAGCAGCTCGGGACAGGGTTTTTTCTACGAGCAGTACTTC
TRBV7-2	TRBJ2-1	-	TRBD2	CASSEAGELTNEQFF	TGTGCCAGCAGTGAAGCGGGAGAACTTACCAATGAGCAGTTCTTC
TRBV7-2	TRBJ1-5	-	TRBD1	CASSLFPGQGFKGNQPQHF	TGTGCCAGCAGCCTATTCCCGGGACAGGGGTTCAAAGGCAATCAGCCCCAGCATTTT
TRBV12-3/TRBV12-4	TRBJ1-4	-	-	CASSFWAGEKLFF	TGTGCCAGCAGTTTCTGGGCAGGGGAAAAACTGTTTTTT
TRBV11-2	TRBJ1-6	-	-	CASSPWGRNSPLHF	TGTGCCAGCAGCCCATGGGGACGTAATTCACCCCTCCACTTT
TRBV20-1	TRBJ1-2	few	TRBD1	CSARNRGHEYGYTF	TGCAGTGCCCGCAACAGGGGGCACGAATATGGCTACACCTTC
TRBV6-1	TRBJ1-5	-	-	CASRRDGSNQPQHF	TGTGCCAGCAGGAGGGACGGTAGCAATCAGCCCCAGCATTTT
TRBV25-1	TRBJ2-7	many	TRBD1	CASSHVAGGLLNRYEQYF	TGTGCCAGCAGTCACGTGGCAGGGGGCCTACTTAACCGCTACGAGCAGTACTTC
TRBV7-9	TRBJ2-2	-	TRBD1	CASSRDRGQAGELFF	TGTGCCAGCAGCAGAGACAGGGGGCAAGCCGGGGAGCTGTTTTTT
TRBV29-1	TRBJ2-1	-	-	CSVVGGSSPYNEQFF	TGCAGCGTTGTCGGGGGATCTTCGCCTTACAATGAGCAGTTCTTC
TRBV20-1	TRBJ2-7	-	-	CSASVGDSSYEQYF	TGCAGTGCTAGCGTGGGGGACTCCTCCTACGAGCAGTACTTC
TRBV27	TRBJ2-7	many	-	CASSLSSTAISYEQYF	TGTGCCAGCAGTTTATCCTCGACTGCAATATCCTACGAGCAGTACTTC
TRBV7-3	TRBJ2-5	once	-	CASSLKGGAGYNEQYF	TGTGCCAGCAGCTTAAAGGGTGGGGCAGGCTACAATGAGCAGTACTTC
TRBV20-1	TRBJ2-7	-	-	CSARSPGKHEQYF	TGCAGTGCTAGGAGTCCGGGGAAGCACGAGCAGTACTTC
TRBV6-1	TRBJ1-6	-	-	CASRTVLSSYNSPLHF	TGTGCCAGCCGGACAGTCTTGAGCTCCTATAATTCACCCCTCCACTTT
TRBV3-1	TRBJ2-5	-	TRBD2	CASSQDRTSGPRETQYF	TGTGCCAGCAGCCAAGATCGAACTAGCGGACCGAGGGAGACCCAGTACTTC
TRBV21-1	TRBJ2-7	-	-	CASSKDGTYEQYF	TGTGCCAGCAGCAAAGATGGCACCTACGAGCAGTACTTC
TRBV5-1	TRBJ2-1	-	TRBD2	CASSSTGSGGYNEQFF	TGCGCCAGCAGCTCAACCGGGAGCGGGGGCTACAATGAGCAGTTCTTC
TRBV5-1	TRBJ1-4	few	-	CASSLARPNEKLFF	TGCGCCAGCAGCTTGGCCAGGCCTAATGAAAAACTGTTTTTT
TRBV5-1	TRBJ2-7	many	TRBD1	CASSGQGSEQYF	TGTGCCAGCAGCGGACAGGGGTCCGAGCAGTACTTC
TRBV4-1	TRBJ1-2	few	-	CASSQEVPGGGYTF	TGCGCCAGCAGCCAAGAAGTACCTGGGGGAGGCTACACCTTC
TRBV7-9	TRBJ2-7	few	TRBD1	CAGSPEKTGAAYEQYF	TGTGCCGGCAGCCCGGAAAAGACAGGGGCCGCCTACGAGCAGTACTTC
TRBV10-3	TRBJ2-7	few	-	CAISEGVGEQYF	TGTGCCATCAGTGAGGGGGTGGGGGAGCAGTACTTC
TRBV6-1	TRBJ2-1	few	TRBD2	CASRETSGRVSVDEQFF	TGTGCCAGCAGGGAGACTAGTGGGAGGGTTTCGGTGGATGAGCAGTTCTTC
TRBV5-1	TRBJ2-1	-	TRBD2	CASSLTSGLSYNEQFF	TGCGCCAGCAGCTTGACTAGCGGACTATCCTACAATGAGCAGTTCTTC
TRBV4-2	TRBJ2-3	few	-	CASSQPLADTQYF	TGTGCCAGCAGCCAGCCACTCGCAGATACGCAGTATTTT
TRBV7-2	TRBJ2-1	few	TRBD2	CASSYGLARNEQFF	TGTGCCAGCAGCTACGGACTAGCCCGCAATGAGCAGTTCTTC
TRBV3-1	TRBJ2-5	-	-	CASSLASGSQETQYF	TGTGCCAGCAGCCTTGCGTCGGGTAGCCAAGAGACCCAGTACTTC
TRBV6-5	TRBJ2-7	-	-	CASSYPLAQDSYEQYF	TGTGCCAGCAGTTACCCGCTAGCGCAGGACTCCTACGAGCAGTACTTC
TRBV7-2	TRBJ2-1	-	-	CASSLEPGIDEQFF	TGTGCCAGCAGCTTAGAGCCAGGCATCGATGAGCAGTTCTTC
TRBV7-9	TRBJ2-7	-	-	CAAHRVNSYEQYF	TGTGCCGCGCACCGGGTCAACTCCTACGAGCAGTACTTC
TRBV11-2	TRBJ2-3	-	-	CVSSLWEDTQYF	TGTGTCAGCAGCTTATGGGAGGATACGCAGTATTTT
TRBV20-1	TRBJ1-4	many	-	CSAEETATNEKLFF	TGCAGTGCGGAGGAGACAGCAACTAATGAAAAACTGTTTTTT
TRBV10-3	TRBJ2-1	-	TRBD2	CAISGSLGTTSYNEQFF	TGTGCCATCAGTGGTTCCCTCGGGACTACCTCCTACAATGAGCAGTTCTTC
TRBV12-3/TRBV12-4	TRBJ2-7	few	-	CASSPYGEQYF	TGTGCCAGCAGTCCCTATGGCGAGCAGTACTTC
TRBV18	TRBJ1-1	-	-	CASRNGLNTEAFF	TGTGCCAGCCGGAACGGTCTGAACACTGAAGCTTTCTTT
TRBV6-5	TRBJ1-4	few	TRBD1	CASSVGGDEKLFF	TGTGCCAGCAGTGTAGGGGGCGATGAAAAACTGTTTTTT
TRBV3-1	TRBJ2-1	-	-	CAGSQRTVYNEQFF	TGTGCCGGCAGCCAACGGACAGTCTACAATGAGCAGTTCTTC
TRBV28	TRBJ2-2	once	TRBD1	CASRPEQGLGLTGELFF	TGTGCCAGCAGGCCCGAACAGGGGTTGGGATTGACCGGGGAGCTGTTTTTT
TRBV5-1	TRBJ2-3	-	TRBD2	CASSLRLAGKSTDTQYF	TGCGCCAGCAGCTTGAGACTAGCGGGGAAGAGCACAGATACGCAGTATTTT
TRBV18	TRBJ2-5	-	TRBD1	CASSQTGGRETQYF	TGTGCCAGCTCACAAACAGGGGGCAGAGAGACCCAGTACTTC